This passage covers 27 T cell receptor beta chains from one sample sequenced in a study of OX40 agonist ivuxolimab in advanced cancers. Data came from immunoSEQ multiplex PCR; TCRdb stores just in-frame clones and leaves some out. The sample consists of about 70,000 clones, around 88% of them appearing once. This material consisted of CD4+ or CD8+ T cells sorted from blood, taken in a trial of the OX40 agonist ivuxolimab. The receptors originated from an adult with an advanced solid tumor such as melanoma, head and neck, liver or kidney cancer.

This chain joins TRBV6-6 and TRBJ1-1, with no clear D. The CDR3 runs 12 residues. CDR1 and CDR2 from the germline V gene are MNHNY and SVGAGI (reference sequence). V lost 3 bases and J lost 4, with 6 bases in between. Here the CDR3 DNA reads TGTGCCAGCAGTTATCACCTCACTGAAGCTTTCTTT. The encoded protein is CASSYHLTEAFF.

V and J are TRBV7-3 and TRBJ2-2, with 7 bases aligning to TRBD2. Unmatched junction bases numbered 5, after V lost 2 bases and J lost 5 bases. The CDR3 is 15 amino acids. Germline loops: CDR1 SGHTA, CDR2 FQGTGA. CDR3 residues: CASSLAGDRTGELFF. DNA for the CDR3: TGTGCCAGCAGCTTAGCGGGGGACCGAACCGGGGAGCTGTTTTTT. The whole variable domain, filled in from reference TRBV7-3 and TRBJ2-2, reads GAGVSQTPSNKVTEKGKYVELRCDPISGHTALYWYRQSLGQGPEFLIYFQGTGAADDSGLPNDRFFAVRPEGSVSTLKIQRTERGDSAVYLCASSLAGDRTGELFFGEGSRLTVL.

This clone is large by share. The rearrangement links TRBV19 to TRBJ1-3; no clear D. The CDR3 has 13 residues. V was shortened by 6 bases and J by 4 bases, with 10 bases between the two germline ends. The germline CDR1 and CDR2 sequences are LNHDA and SQIVND (reference sequence). The CDR3 DNA reads TGTGCCAGTAGCAACACGGGCGGAAACACCATATATTTT. It codes for CASSNTGGNTIYF.

This chain connects TRBV7-9 to TRBJ1-2, with 7 bases that match TRBD1. The ends lost 5 bases at V and 0 bases at J; junction bases unmatched: 6. Germline V lookup: CDR1 SEHNR, CDR2 FQNEAQ (reference sequence). The CDR3 extends over 15 amino acids. The CDR3 is CASSQFGTANYGYTF. The CDR3 DNA is TGTGCCAGCAGCCAATTCGGGACAGCTAACTATGGCTACACCTTC.

The genes are TRBV25-1 and TRBJ2-2; possible D gene TRBD2, 7 bases. The CDR3 sequence is 14 residues long. Trimming cost V 6 bases and J 3 bases, with 11 bases left between them. Germline assignment: CDR1 MGHDK and CDR2 SYGVNS. CDR3 loop: CASRAGAYTGELFF. The CDR3 DNA follows: TGTGCCAGCAGGGCGGGGGCCTACACCGGGGAGCTGTTTTTT.

The chain carries TRBV5-8 and TRBJ2-2; no clear D gene. V gave up 1 base and J gave up 1 base, with 5 bases separating them. Germline CDR1 is SGHTS and CDR2 is YDEGEE. The CDR3 has 14 amino acids. CDR3 loop: CASSLLVNTGELFF. CDR3 coding DNA: TGTGCCAGCAGCTTGCTGGTGAACACCGGGGAGCTGTTTTTT.

The V and J genes are TRBV7-8 and TRBJ2-5, with TRBD1 identical over 8 bases. This CDR3 is 14 amino acids long. V lost 4 bases to trimming and J lost 5 bases; unmatched junction nucleotides: 6. Germline lookup yields CDR1 SGHVS and CDR2 FQNEAQ. As DNA, the CDR3 is TGTGCCAGCAGCTCCCAGGGGGCCGGGGAGACCCAGTACTTC. Protein sequence: CASSSQGAGETQYF.

The CDR3 DNA reads as TGTGCCAGCGGGTTGGGCTTCGGCACTGAAGCTTTCTTT. This encodes CASGLGFGTEAFF. The chain links TRBV6-5 to TRBJ1-1, with D hard to call. The CDR3 has 13 residues. In germline, CDR1 is MNHEY, CDR2 SVGAGI. Trimming left V 8 bases short and J 4 bases short, with 14 bases between.

The sample holds a few counts of this clone. V and J are TRBV30 and TRBJ1-5; 11 nucleotides align to TRBD1. Trimming at V came to 5 bases and at J to 6 bases, leaving 3 bases not matched to a gene. Germline V gene sequence: CDR1 GTSNPN, CDR2 SVGIG (reference sequence). CDR3 length equals 13 residues. CDR3 protein: CAWGQGARQPQHF. CDR3 in DNA: TGTGCCTGGGGACAGGGGGCACGTCAGCCCCAGCATTTT.

V and J are TRBV2 and TRBJ2-3; 12 bases agree with TRBD2. There are 15 residues in the CDR3. Germline V gives CDR1 SNHLY, CDR2 FYNNEI. Losses at the gene ends were 6 bases for V and 2 bases for J; bases not matched to a gene: 3. The chain's CDR3 is CASSSSGRDTDTQYF. The CDR3 nucleotides are TGTGCCAGCAGCTCTAGCGGGAGGGACACAGATACGCAGTATTTT.

J is TRBJ2-5 and V is TRBV11-2; D may be TRBD1 or TRBD2 (5 bases each). V lost 1 base and J lost 11, with 17 bases in between. This CDR3 is 14 amino acids long. CDR1 is SGHAT, CDR2 FQNNGV, per germline. CDR3 sequence reads: CASSLGVRGREQYF. The CDR3 DNA follows: TGTGCCAGCAGCTTAGGGGTTCGGGGCAGAGAGCAGTACTTC. Complete variable domain (other parts from reference TRBV11-2 and TRBJ2-5): EAGVAQSPRYKIIEKRQSVAFWCNPISGHATLYWYQQILGQGPKLLIQFQNNGVVDDSQLPKDRFSAERLKGVDSTLKIQPAKLEDSAVYLCASSLGVRGREQYFGPGTRLLVL.

The table lists this clone with a count of one. The CDR3 protein is CASRQATGELFF. The CDR3 bases are TGTGCCAGTAGACAGGCCACCGGGGAGCTGTTTTTT. This chain links TRBV19 with TRBJ2-2; weak D call: TRBD1 (5 bases). Trimming took 6 bases from V and 4 from J, leaving 6 bases between them. CDR1 and CDR2 (germline): LNHDA, SQIVND (reference sequence). This CDR3 is built from 12 residues.

The rearrangement links TRBV4-1 to TRBJ2-7, with 11 bases fitting TRBD2. This CDR3 has 16 residues. The J segment lost 3 bases and the V segment lost 1 base, leaving 5 bases of the junction unmatched. CDR1 is MGHRA, CDR2 YSYEKL, per germline. In DNA form, the CDR3 reads TGCGCCAGCAGCCAAGGGGTGCTAGCGGGAGGCTACGAGCAGTACTTC. Translation gives CASSQGVLAGGYEQYF.

This clone was counted once. The chain links TRBV7-2 to TRBJ2-1; unclear D gene. The germline V and J ends were trimmed by 1 base and 0 bases, with 4 bases remaining between them. Per germline, CDR1 SGHTA and CDR2 FQGNSA. This CDR3 region has 14 residues. The CDR3 is CASSLGRSYNEQFF. As DNA, the CDR3 is TGTGCCAGCAGCTTAGGGCGCTCCTACAATGAGCAGTTCTTC.

The V call is TRBV13, the J call TRBJ2-7; perhaps TRBD1 as D (7 bases). The CDR3 consists of 18 residues. V was clipped by 2 bases and J by 2 bases, with 22 bases between them. In germline, CDR1 is PRHDT, CDR2 FYEKMQ (reference sequence). The CDR3 reads CASSLQGGARRKPYEQYF. The CDR3 coding sequence is TGTGCCAGCAGCTTACAGGGGGGTGCTAGGCGGAAACCCTACGAGCAGTACTTC.

The genes are TRBV30 and TRBJ2-1; TRBD1 aligns across 9 bases. The CDR3 is 15 amino acids. V shed 0 bases and J 8 bases; nucleotides not matched to a gene: 8. Looked up from germline, CDR1 is GTSNPN and CDR2 is SVGIG (reference sequence). CDR3 sequence: CAWSVRDRVSDEQFF. For the CDR3, the DNA is TGTGCCTGGAGTGTACGGGACAGGGTGAGTGATGAGCAGTTCTTC.

Turning to this clone: The same CDR3 can be traced to other DNA sequences in this sample. The gene calls are TRBV6-6 and TRBJ1-1; D uncertain. CDR3 length equals 13 residues. Germline values: CDR1 MNHNY, CDR2 SVGAGI (reference sequence). The germline V and J ends were trimmed by 2 bases and 5 bases, with 9 bases remaining between them. The CDR3 spells CASSYDGNTEAFF. The CDR3 DNA reads TGTGCCAGCAGTTACGATGGGAATACTGAAGCTTTCTTT.

The V call is TRBV29-1, the J call TRBJ2-1; D is perhaps TRBD2 (7 bases). Trimming removed 4 bases at V and 0 bases at J, with 19 bases between. The germline V gene encodes CDR1 SQVTM and CDR2 ANQGSEA. This CDR3 region has 17 residues. The CDR3 nucleotides are TGCAGCGTTGCCCCTTCGGGGGGCTACAGCTCCTACAATGAGCAGTTCTTC. This codes for CSVAPSGGYSSYNEQFF.

This clone was counted once. This chain joins TRBV6-1 and TRBJ2-3, with D tentatively TRBD1 (5 bases). Trimming left V 8 bases short and J 0 bases short, with 9 bases between. Germline V gene lookup returns CDR1 MNHNS and CDR2 SASEGT. The CDR3 contains 13 residues. The CDR3: CASQGRSTDTQYF. The CDR3 DNA sequence: TGTGCCAGCCAGGGCCGCAGCACAGATACGCAGTATTTT.

J is TRBJ2-5 and V is TRBV29-1, with 9 bases identical to TRBD1. The CDR3 is made up of 15 amino acids. V lost 4 bases, J lost 3 bases, and 9 bases stayed unmatched. Germline CDR1 and CDR2: SQVTM and ANQGSEA. The CDR3 sequence: CSVVRGTGSKETQYF. CDR3 bases: TGCAGCGTTGTCCGCGGGACAGGGAGCAAAGAGACCCAGTACTTC.

The CDR3 protein is CASSSAGNNQPQHF. CDR3 nucleotide sequence: TGTGCCAGCAGTTCGGCGGGGAACAATCAGCCCCAGCATTTT. This chain connects TRBV6-5 to TRBJ1-5; D ambiguous. This CDR3 spans 14 amino acids. Germline loops: CDR1 MNHEY, CDR2 SVGAGI. The V and J ends lost 4 bases and 3 bases respectively, with 10 bases between them.

The chain is built from TRBV11-2 and TRBJ2-1, with 8 nucleotides matching TRBD2. Germline V gives CDR1 SGHAT, CDR2 FQNNGV. This CDR3 comprises 16 residues. V gave up 5 bases and J gave up 7 bases; unmatched junction bases: 13. The CDR3 reads CASSDPGGPIRNEQFF. The CDR3 nucleotides read TGTGCCAGCAGCGACCCGGGGGGGCCAATACGTAATGAGCAGTTCTTC. The variable domain in full, with the rest retrieved from reference TRBV11-2 and TRBJ2-1, is EAGVAQSPRYKIIEKRQSVAFWCNPISGHATLYWYQQILGQGPKLLIQFQNNGVVDDSQLPKDRFSAERLKGVDSTLKIQPAKLEDSAVYLCASSDPGGPIRNEQFFGPGTRLTVL.

This clone came up a few times. The chain carries TRBV6-6 and TRBJ2-2; D perhaps matches TRBD2 (5 bases). The CDR3 length is 16 residues. V gave up 0 bases and J gave up 2 bases, with 10 bases separating them. CDR1 and CDR2 (germline): MNHNY, SVGAGI (reference sequence). The CDR3 sequence: CASSYSRATNTGELFF. The CDR3 DNA is TGTGCCAGCAGTTACTCGAGGGCCACTAACACCGGGGAGCTGTTTTTT.

V and J are TRBV15 and TRBJ1-5, with D possibly TRBD1 on 6 matching bases. CDR1 LNHNV and CDR2 YYDKDF come from the germline V gene (reference sequence). V gave up 0 bases and J gave up 6 bases, with 12 bases separating them. The CDR3 has 15 residues. The CDR3 loop reads CATSRDDGGRQPQHF. The CDR3 nucleotides read TGTGCCACCAGCAGAGATGATGGGGGCCGTCAGCCCCAGCATTTT.

The chain joins TRBV6-1 to TRBJ1-5, with a weak D call TRBD1 (6 bases). The CDR3 extends over 18 amino acids. V lost 1 base and J lost 0, with 16 bases in between. Germline CDR1 reads MNHNS; CDR2 reads SASEGT. This CDR3 is CASSEVLGGADSNQPQHF. The CDR3 DNA follows: TGTGCCAGCAGTGAAGTGTTAGGGGGGGCGGATAGCAATCAGCCCCAGCATTTT.

This clone was found once. V usage is TRBV19 and J usage is TRBJ2-5; weak D call: TRBD1 (6 bases). The ends were cut back, 4 bases at V and 7 bases at J, with 13 bases in the middle. Germline V CDR1 and CDR2: LNHDA, SQIVND (reference sequence). The CDR3 is 13 residues long. Here the CDR3 reads CASSTTGRGTQYF. CDR3 nucleotide sequence: TGTGCCAGTAGTACGACAGGTCGGGGGACCCAGTACTTC.

This chain uses TRBV19 with TRBJ1-5; 10 bases are shared with TRBD1. V was clipped by 7 bases and J by 2 bases; unmatched bases: 11. CDR1 is LNHDA, CDR2 SQIVND, per germline (reference sequence). The CDR3 consists of 17 residues. This CDR3 is CASISGTGVSGNQPQHF. Here the CDR3 DNA reads TGTGCCAGTATCTCCGGGACAGGGGTGAGTGGCAATCAGCCCCAGCATTTT.